The 5 T cell receptor beta chains listed next were all sequenced from one sample in a study of T cells after yellow fever vaccination. TCRdb re-derived calls from the 5' RACE reads in MiXCR, one entry per CDR3 protein. Of about 580,000 distinct CDR3 sequences listed, about a sixth were seen once; the top ten hold 17%. Source: PBMCs, taken roughly 5 days after the first yellow fever vaccination. The receptors come from a man aged 18 to 30 who received the YFV17D yellow fever vaccine.

The chain is built from TRBV5-1 and TRBJ1-6; TRBD1 matches 8 bases. This CDR3 has 14 amino acids. Germline V lookup: CDR1 SGHRS, CDR2 YFSETQ. With V trimmed by 4 bases and J by 6 bases, 3 bases remained unmatched. CDR3 in amino acids: CASSRGQGNSPLHF. The CDR3 DNA reads TGCGCCAGCAGCAGAGGACAGGGTAATTCACCCCTCCACTTT.

The chain uses TRBV5-1 and TRBJ2-7; D not certain. The CDR3 contains 14 residues. Germline CDR1 and CDR2: SGHRS and YFSETQ. Trimming pared 2 bases from V and 6 bases from J, leaving 15 bases between. Here the CDR3 DNA reads TGCGCCAGCAGCTTAACACCGCAGTCTGCCGAGCAGTACGTC. Protein product: CASSLTPQSAEQYV.

This clonotype appeared once. The chain combines TRBV11-1 with TRBJ2-1; TRBD1 is a possible D gene (5 bases). V was cut by 2 bases and J by 2 bases, with 7 bases left in between. Germline V gene data show CDR1 as SGHAT and CDR2 as FQDESV (reference sequence). This CDR3 region has 14 residues. CDR3 sequence reads: CASSLLTAYNEQFF. In DNA form, the CDR3 reads TGTGCCAGCAGCTTACTGACAGCCTACAATGAGCAGTTCTTC.

In its sample, this clonotype was seen many times. The chain joins TRBV11-2 to TRBJ2-5; D may correspond to TRBD1 or TRBD2 (5 bases each). CDR1 is SGHAT, CDR2 FQNNGV, per germline. Trimming stripped 1 base from V and 4 bases from J, with 13 bases between. CDR3 size: 15 residues. The chain's CDR3 is CASSLGWDGAETQYF. The DNA for the CDR3 is TGTGCCAGCAGCTTAGGTTGGGACGGGGCAGAGACCCAGTACTTC.

The chain recombines TRBV13 with TRBJ2-1; 12 bases are a match to TRBD2. Germline-derived CDR1 and CDR2 are PRHDT and FYEKMQ (reference sequence). V lost 2 bases to trimming and J lost 8 bases; unmatched junction nucleotides: 4. This CDR3 region has 15 residues. CDR3 in amino acids: CASSLLAGGGDEQFF. The CDR3 bases are TGTGCCAGCAGCTTACTAGCGGGGGGGGGCGATGAGCAGTTCTTC.